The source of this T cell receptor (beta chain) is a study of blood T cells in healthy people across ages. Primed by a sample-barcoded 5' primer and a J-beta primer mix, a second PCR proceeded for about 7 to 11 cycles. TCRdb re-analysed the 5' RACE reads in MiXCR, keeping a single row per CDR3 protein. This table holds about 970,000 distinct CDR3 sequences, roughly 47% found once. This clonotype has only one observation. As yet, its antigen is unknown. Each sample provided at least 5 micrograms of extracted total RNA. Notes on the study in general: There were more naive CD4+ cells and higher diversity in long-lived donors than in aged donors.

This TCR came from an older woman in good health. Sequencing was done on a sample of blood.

In DNA form, the CDR3 reads TGTGCCAGCAGCGTAGGGTCAGCCCTCTATGGCTACACCTTC. Its translation is CASSVGSALYGYTF. The gene calls are TRBV9 and TRBJ1-2; D ambiguous. CDR3 length equals 14 residues. Germline V CDR1 and CDR2: SGDLS, YYNGEE. Trimming took off 0 bases at V and 4 bases at J, with 10 bases between the two ends.